The source of this TCR beta chain is a study of blood T cell repertoires in COVID-19. The overall study: T cells, B-cell-depleted T cells, or PBMCs supplied cDNA or gDNA.

This clone was recorded once. The study drew participants aged roughly 18 to 95 years from 24 US areas. Symptom resolution, clearance, or two negative PCRs marked the recovered donors of Cohort 3. The table came from immunoSEQ multiplex PCR; TCRdb's copy has only in-frame clones and leaves some out. The profile shows approximately 170,000 clones, about 90% of them singletons. Unmatched junction bases numbered 8, after V lost 1 base and J lost 0 bases. CDR1 and CDR2 from the germline V gene are LNHDA and SQIVND (reference sequence). There are 19 residues in the CDR3. The clonotype comes from a woman aged 18-35 years who had recovered from COVID-19. The sequenced sample consisted of PBMCs or T cells enriched from blood (not recorded which). This sequence joins TRBV19 and TRBJ2-6; 8 nucleotides agree with TRBD2. CDR3 nucleotide sequence: TGTGCCAGTAGTATAGCTGGTTTTAGCGGGGCCTCTGGGGCCAACGTCCTGACTTTC. As protein: CASSIAGFSGASGANVLTF. The full variable domain, completed using reference TRBV19 and TRBJ2-6, is DGGITQSPKYLFRKEGQNVTLSCEQNLNHDAMYWYRQDPGQGLRLIYYSQIVNDFQKGDIAEGYSVSREKKESFPLTVTSAQKNPTAFYLCASSIAGFSGASGANVLTFGAGSRLTVL.